What follows describes a single T cell receptor beta chain. The sample is drawn from a study of blood T cells in healthy people across ages. The authors ran a second PCR of about 7 to 12 cycles using a sample-barcoded 5' primer and a J-beta primer mix. TCRdb re-called the 5' RACE reads with MiXCR, one entry per CDR3 protein. The table records around 990,000 distinct CDR3 sequences, approximately 25% of them present only once. The germline CDR1 and CDR2 sequences are KGHSH and LQKENI. The CDR3 has 15 residues. The J segment lost 8 bases and the V segment lost 2 bases, leaving 12 bases of the junction unmatched. The same sample was also used in a study of T cells of mothers and their children. That source notes: RNA extracted was entirely used for cDNA synthesis, roughly 1.4 ug per 15 ul. The yield was over 9 million TCR beta CDR3 reads from each mother and around 2.9 million from each child.

This receptor was identified in a girl aged 2-10 years in good health. The specimen sequenced was blood. This chain links TRBV18 with TRBJ2-7; 7 bases agree with TRBD1. The CDR3 nucleotides read TGTGCCAGCTCACCAGAGACAGGGATGTCTACGAAGCAGTACTTC. This translates into CASSPETGMSTKQYF.